Listed below are T cell receptor beta chains from one sample, sequenced in a study of spatial heterogeneity in lung cancer. A single record per CDR3 protein comes from TCRdb applying MiXCR to the 5' RACE reads. The data show more than 85,000 distinct CDR3 sequences, roughly 8.7% seen once. The sequencing used PBMCs, collected at surgery. The receptors here all came from a male donor with early-stage non-small cell lung cancer. Both conserved end residues are part of each CDR3. Fields, in order: clone size, D gene, J gene, V gene, CDR3 protein, CDR3 DNA. A D gene is named only where the DNA matches it firmly. Rows give clone size only sometimes, using once, few, many, or a class for an expanded clone.

>few|-|TRBJ2-1|TRBV10-2
CASSRPSPSNEQFF
TGCGCCAGCAGTCGTCCTAGCCCCAGCAATGAGCAGTTCTTC
>many|TRBD2|TRBJ2-5|TRBV2
CASTGGLAGETQYF
TGTGCCAGCACGGGTGGGCTAGCGGGAGAGACCCAGTACTTC
>few|TRBD2|TRBJ2-1|TRBV20-1
CSARPIAGAHNEQFF
TGCAGTGCTAGACCTATAGCGGGGGCCCATAATGAGCAGTTCTTC
>few|-|TRBJ2-3|TRBV29-1
CSVEDNAHTDTQYF
TGCAGCGTTGAAGATAACGCCCACACAGATACGCAGTATTTT
>few|-|TRBJ2-6|TRBV5-5
CASRSGGSGANVLTF
TGTGCCAGCCGGTCAGGTGGCTCTGGGGCCAACGTCCTGACTTTC
>many|TRBD2|TRBJ2-5|TRBV18
CASSPGTSEQETQYF
TGTGCCAGCTCACCCGGGACTAGCGAACAAGAGACCCAGTACTTC
>many|-|TRBJ2-7|TRBV6-2/TRBV6-3
CASTHRVAYEQYF
TGTGCCAGCACCCACAGGGTGGCCTACGAGCAGTACTTC
>-|-|TRBJ2-7|TRBV5-6
CASSRDSRSPEYF
TGTGCCAGCAGCCGTGACTCGCGGAGCCCTGAGTACTTC
>-|-|TRBJ2-1|TRBV28
CASSLQAAYNEQFF
TGTGCCAGCAGTTTACAAGCGGCCTACAATGAGCAGTTCTTC
>-|-|TRBJ1-5|TRBV18
CASSPSGGNQPQHF
TGTGCCAGCTCACCAAGCGGGGGCAATCAGCCCCAGCATTTT
>many|TRBD1|TRBJ1-2|TRBV14
CASSQRTGGDYGYTF
TGTGCCAGCAGCCAAAGGACAGGTGGGGACTATGGCTACACCTTC
>few|-|TRBJ2-7|TRBV21-1
CASSKVEGDYEQYF
TGTGCCAGCAGCAAAGTGGAGGGGGACTACGAGCAGTACTTC
>many|TRBD1|TRBJ2-5|TRBV4-3
CASSQGLTGYQETQYF
TGCGCCAGCAGCCAAGGTTTGACAGGGTACCAAGAGACCCAGTACTTC
>few|-|TRBJ1-2|TRBV29-1
CSVVYDARYGYTF
TGCAGCGTTGTTTACGACGCTCGCTATGGCTACACCTTC
>few|-|TRBJ1-2|TRBV27
CASTKTWANYGYTF
TGTGCCAGCACCAAAACTTGGGCTAACTATGGCTACACCTTC
>many|TRBD1|TRBJ2-7|TRBV2
CASTLGTGAYEQYF
TGTGCCAGCACGCTCGGGACAGGGGCCTACGAGCAGTACTTC
>many|TRBD1|TRBJ1-5|TRBV12-3/TRBV12-4
CASSFESGGPQHF
TGTGCCAGCAGTTTTGAGTCAGGGGGGCCCCAGCATTTT
>few|-|TRBJ2-7|TRBV19
CASSITAATYEQYF
TGTGCCAGTAGTATTACGGCAGCTACCTACGAGCAGTACTTC
>-|-|TRBJ2-7|TRBV5-5
CASSSQGFSYEQYF
TGTGCCAGCAGCTCCCAGGGGTTTTCCTACGAGCAGTACTTC
>few|-|TRBJ1-1|TRBV12-3/TRBV12-4
CASSKGPPNTEAFF
TGTGCCAGCAGCAAGGGGCCCCCTAACACTGAAGCTTTCTTT
>many|-|TRBJ1-2|TRBV29-1
CSVEDYGDGYTF
TGCAGCGTTGAAGATTACGGGGATGGCTACACCTTC
>many|-|TRBJ2-3|TRBV6-6
CASSLAMAVSTDTQYF
TGTGCCAGCAGTCTGGCTATGGCGGTTAGCACAGATACGCAGTATTTT
>few|-|TRBJ2-3|TRBV9
CASRETATDTQYF
TGTGCCAGCAGGGAGACCGCCACAGATACGCAGTATTTT
>few|-|TRBJ2-2|TRBV4-2
CASSQGRSISGELFF
TGTGCCAGCAGCCAAGGTCGAAGTATTTCCGGGGAGCTGTTTTTT
>few|-|TRBJ2-7|TRBV20-1
CSASGQVSYEQYF
TGCAGTGCTAGCGGGCAGGTCTCCTACGAGCAGTACTTC
>few|-|TRBJ2-3|TRBV21-1
CASSKKGTGITDTQYF
TGTGCCAGCAGCAAGAAGGGGACAGGGATCACAGATACGCAGTATTTT
>few|TRBD2|TRBJ2-3|TRBV6-2/TRBV6-3
CASSYPFTSGVFTGDTQYF
TGTGCCAGCAGTTACCCTTTCACTAGCGGGGTGTTCACAGGAGATACGCAGTATTTT
>-|-|TRBJ1-5|TRBV3-1
CASSQAGRDNQPQHF
TGTGCCAGCAGCCAAGCTGGCAGAGACAATCAGCCCCAGCATTTT
>many|TRBD2|TRBJ2-1|TRBV6-2/TRBV6-3
CASRRPGLDVAEQFF
TGTGCCAGCAGGCGACCGGGACTAGACGTGGCGGAGCAGTTCTTC
>-|-|TRBJ2-7|TRBV20-1
CSASDPFTSYEQYF
TGCAGTGCTAGCGACCCCTTTACTAGCTACGAGCAGTACTTC
>-|-|TRBJ2-3|TRBV6-5
CASSYSGEGEEDTQYF
TGTGCCAGCAGTTACTCAGGGGAAGGAGAGGAAGATACGCAGTATTTT
>-|TRBD1|TRBJ2-6|TRBV10-3
CAIPHKGQGNSGANVLTF
TGTGCCATTCCCCACAAAGGACAGGGGAACTCTGGGGCCAACGTCCTGACTTTC
>many|-|TRBJ2-7|TRBV3-1
CASSQVDQLSYEQYF
TGTGCCAGCAGCCAAGTGGATCAGCTCTCCTACGAGCAGTACTTC
>-|TRBD1|TRBJ2-7|TRBV28
CAGSSPGQAYEQYF
TGTGCCGGCAGTTCTCCGGGACAGGCATACGAGCAGTACTTC
>many|-|TRBJ2-1|TRBV3-1
CASSQALGTFGQFF
TGTGCCAGCAGCCAGGCCCTAGGGACCTTTGGGCAGTTCTTC
>many|TRBD2|TRBJ2-1|TRBV6-2/TRBV6-3
CASSYFTSGGANEQFF
TGTGCCAGCAGTTACTTTACTAGCGGGGGGGCTAATGAGCAGTTCTTC
>few|TRBD1|TRBJ1-1|TRBV9
CASSARQGSNTEAFF
TGTGCCAGCAGCGCAAGACAGGGGAGTAACACTGAAGCTTTCTTT
>many|-|TRBJ2-1|TRBV28
CASGEYHNEQFF
TGTGCATCGGGAGAATACCACAATGAGCAGTTCTTC